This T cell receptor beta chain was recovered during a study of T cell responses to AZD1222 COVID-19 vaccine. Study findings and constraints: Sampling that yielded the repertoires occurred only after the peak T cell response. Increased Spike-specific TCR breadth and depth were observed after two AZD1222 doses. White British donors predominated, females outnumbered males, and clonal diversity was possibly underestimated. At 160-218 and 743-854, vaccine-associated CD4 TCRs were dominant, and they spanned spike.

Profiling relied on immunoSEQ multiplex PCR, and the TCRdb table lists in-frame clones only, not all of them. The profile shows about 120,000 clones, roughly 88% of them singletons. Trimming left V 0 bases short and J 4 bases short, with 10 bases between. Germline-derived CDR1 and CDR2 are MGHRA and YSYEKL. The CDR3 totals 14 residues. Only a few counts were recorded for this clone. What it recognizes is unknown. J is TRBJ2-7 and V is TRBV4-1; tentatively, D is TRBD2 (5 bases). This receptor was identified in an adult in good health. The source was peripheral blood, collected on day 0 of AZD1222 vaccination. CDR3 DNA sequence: TGCGCCAGCAGCCAAGATAGAGGGATTTACGAGCAGTACTTC. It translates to CASSQDRGIYEQYF.